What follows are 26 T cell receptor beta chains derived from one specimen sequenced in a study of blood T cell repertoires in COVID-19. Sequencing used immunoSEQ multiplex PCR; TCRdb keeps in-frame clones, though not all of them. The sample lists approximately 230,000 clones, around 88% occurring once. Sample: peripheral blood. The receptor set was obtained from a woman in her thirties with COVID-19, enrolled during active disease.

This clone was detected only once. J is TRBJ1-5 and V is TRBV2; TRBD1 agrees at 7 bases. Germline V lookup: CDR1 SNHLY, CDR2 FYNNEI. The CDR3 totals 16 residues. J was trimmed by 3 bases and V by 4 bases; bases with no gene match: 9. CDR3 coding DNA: TGTGCCAGCAGTGTGCAGGGGGGAAGGGTCAATCAGCCCCAGCATTTT. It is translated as CASSVQGGRVNQPQHF.

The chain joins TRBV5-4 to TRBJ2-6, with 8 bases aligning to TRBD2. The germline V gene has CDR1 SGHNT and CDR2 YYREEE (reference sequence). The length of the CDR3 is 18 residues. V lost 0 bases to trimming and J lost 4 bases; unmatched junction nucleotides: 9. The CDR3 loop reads CASSLGAGGASGANVLTF. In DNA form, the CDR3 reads TGTGCCAGCAGCTTGGGGGCCGGGGGGGCCTCCGGGGCCAACGTCCTGACTTTC. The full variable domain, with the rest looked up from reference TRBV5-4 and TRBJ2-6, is ETGVTQSPTHLIKTRGQQVTLRCSSQSGHNTVSWYQQALGQGPQFIFQYYREEENGRGNFPPRFSGLQFPNYSSELNVNALELDDSALYLCASSLGAGGASGANVLTFGAGSRLTVL.

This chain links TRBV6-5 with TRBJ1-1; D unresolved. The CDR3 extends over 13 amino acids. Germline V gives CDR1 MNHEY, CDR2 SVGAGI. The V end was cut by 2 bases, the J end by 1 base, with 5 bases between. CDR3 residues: CASSYTKNTEAFF. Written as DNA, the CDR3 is TGTGCCAGCAGTTACACAAAGAACACTGAAGCTTTCTTT.

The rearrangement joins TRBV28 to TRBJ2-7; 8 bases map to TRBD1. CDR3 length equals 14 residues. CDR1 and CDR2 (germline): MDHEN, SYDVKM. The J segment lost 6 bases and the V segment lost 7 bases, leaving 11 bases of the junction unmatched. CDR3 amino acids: CASTKTSGGVEQYF. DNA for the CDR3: TGTGCCAGCACCAAAACCTCAGGGGGCGTCGAGCAGTACTTC.

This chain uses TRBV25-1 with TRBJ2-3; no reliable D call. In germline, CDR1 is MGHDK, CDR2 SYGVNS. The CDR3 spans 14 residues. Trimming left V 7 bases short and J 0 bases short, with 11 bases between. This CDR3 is CASIPAESTDTQYF. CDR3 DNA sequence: TGTGCCAGCATCCCTGCGGAAAGCACAGATACGCAGTATTTT.

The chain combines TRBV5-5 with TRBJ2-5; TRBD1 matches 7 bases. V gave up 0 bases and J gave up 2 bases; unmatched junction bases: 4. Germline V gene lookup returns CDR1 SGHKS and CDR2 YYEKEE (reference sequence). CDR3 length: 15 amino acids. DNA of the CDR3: TGTGCCAGCAGCTTGGCGCTGGGACAGCAAGAGACCCAGTACTTC. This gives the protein CASSLALGQQETQYF.

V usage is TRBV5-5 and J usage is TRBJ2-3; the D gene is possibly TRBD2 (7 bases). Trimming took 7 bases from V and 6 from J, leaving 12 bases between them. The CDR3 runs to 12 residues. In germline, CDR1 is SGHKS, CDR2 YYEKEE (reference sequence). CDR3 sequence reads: CASHRGGDTQYF. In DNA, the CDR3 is TGTGCCAGCCATAGGGGGGGTGATACGCAGTATTTT.

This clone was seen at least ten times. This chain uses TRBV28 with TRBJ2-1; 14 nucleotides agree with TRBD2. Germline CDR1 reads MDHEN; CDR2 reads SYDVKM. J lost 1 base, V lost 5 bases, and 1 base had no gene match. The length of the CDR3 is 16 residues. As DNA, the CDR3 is TGTGCCAGCAGTGGGACTAGCGGGGGATCCTACAATGAGCAGTTCTTC. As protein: CASSGTSGGSYNEQFF.

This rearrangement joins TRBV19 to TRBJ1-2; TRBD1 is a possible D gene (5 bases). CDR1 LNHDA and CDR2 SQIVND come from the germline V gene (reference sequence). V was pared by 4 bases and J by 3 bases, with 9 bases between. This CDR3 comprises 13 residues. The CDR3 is CASSRQGHYGYTF. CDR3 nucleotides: TGTGCCAGTAGTAGGCAGGGCCACTATGGCTACACCTTC. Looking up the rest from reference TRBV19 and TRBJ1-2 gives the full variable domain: DGGITQSPKYLFRKEGQNVTLSCEQNLNHDAMYWYRQDPGQGLRLIYYSQIVNDFQKGDIAEGYSVSREKKESFPLTVTSAQKNPTAFYLCASSRQGHYGYTFGSGTRLTVV.

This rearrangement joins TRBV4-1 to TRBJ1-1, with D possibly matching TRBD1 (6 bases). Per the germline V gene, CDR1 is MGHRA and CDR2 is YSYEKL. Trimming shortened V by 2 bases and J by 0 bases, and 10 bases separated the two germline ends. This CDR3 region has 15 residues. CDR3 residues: CASSQNTGLNTEAFF. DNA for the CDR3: TGCGCCAGCAGCCAAAATACAGGGTTGAACACTGAAGCTTTCTTT.

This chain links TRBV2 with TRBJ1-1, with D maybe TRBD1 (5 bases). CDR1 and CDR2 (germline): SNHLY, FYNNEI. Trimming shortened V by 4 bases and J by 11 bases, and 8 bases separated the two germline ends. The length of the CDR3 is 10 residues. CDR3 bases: TGTGCCAGCAGTGGGACAAGGGCTTTCTTT. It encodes CASSGTRAFF.

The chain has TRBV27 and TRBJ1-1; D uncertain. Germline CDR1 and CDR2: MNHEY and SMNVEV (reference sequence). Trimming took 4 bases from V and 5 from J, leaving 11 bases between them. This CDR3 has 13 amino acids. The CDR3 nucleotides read TGTGCCAGCAGTTACGGGATGGAGACTGAAGCTTTCTTT. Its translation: CASSYGMETEAFF.

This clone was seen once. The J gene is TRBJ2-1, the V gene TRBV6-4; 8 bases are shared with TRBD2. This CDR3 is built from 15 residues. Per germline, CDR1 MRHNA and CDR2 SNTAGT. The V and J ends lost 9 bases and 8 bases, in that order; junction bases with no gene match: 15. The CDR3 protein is CARGVEREKVDEQFF. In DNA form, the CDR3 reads TGTGCCAGAGGGGTTGAGCGGGAGAAGGTCGATGAGCAGTTCTTC.

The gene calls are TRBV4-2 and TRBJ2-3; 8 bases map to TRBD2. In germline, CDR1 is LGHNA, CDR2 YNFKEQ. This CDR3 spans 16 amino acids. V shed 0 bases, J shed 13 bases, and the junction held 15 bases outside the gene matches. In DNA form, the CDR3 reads TGTGCCAGCAGCCAAGAGGGGGCGGGGGGCCTTACCCCAAAGTATTTT. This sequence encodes CASSQEGAGGLTPKYF.

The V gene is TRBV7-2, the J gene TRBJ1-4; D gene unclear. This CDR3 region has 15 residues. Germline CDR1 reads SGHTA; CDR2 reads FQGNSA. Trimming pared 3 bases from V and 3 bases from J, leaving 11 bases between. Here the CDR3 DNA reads TGTGCCAGCAGCTTTTACAGAACTTCTAATGAAAAACTGTTTTTT. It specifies CASSFYRTSNEKLFF.

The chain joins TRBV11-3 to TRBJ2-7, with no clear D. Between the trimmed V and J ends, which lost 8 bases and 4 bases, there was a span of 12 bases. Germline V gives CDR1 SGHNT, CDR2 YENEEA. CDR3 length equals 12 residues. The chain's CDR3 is CASGRGSYEQYF. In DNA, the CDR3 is TGTGCCAGCGGTCGCGGATCTTACGAGCAGTACTTC. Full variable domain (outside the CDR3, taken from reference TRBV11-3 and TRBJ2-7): EAGVVQSPRYKIIEKKQPVAFWCNPISGHNTLYWYLQNLGQGPELLIRYENEEAVDDSQLPKDRFSAERLKGVDSTLKIQPAELGDSAVYLCASGRGSYEQYFGPGTRLTVT.

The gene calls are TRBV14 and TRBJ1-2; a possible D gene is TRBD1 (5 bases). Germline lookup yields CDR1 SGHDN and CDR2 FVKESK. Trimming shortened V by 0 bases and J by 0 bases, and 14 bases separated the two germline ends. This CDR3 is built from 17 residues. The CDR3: CASSQDSWEGANYGYTF. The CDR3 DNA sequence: TGTGCCAGCAGCCAAGATTCGTGGGAAGGGGCTAACTATGGCTACACCTTC.

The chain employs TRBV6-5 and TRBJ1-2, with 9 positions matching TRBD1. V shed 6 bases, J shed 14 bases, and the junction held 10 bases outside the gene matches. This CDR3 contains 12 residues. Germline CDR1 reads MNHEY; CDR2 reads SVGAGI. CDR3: CASRRTGTGITF. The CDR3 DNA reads TGTGCCAGCAGAAGAACCGGGACAGGGATAACCTTC.

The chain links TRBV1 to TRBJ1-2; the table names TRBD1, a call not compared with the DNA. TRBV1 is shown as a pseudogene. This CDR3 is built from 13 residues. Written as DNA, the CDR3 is TGCACCAGCAGCGCAGACAGGGGGTCCGGCTACACCTTC. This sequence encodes CTSSADRGSGYTF.

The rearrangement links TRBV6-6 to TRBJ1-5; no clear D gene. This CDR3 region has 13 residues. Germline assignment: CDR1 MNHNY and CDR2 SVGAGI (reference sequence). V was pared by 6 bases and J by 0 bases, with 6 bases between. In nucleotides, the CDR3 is TGTGCCAGCAGAACCTATAGCAATCAGCCCCAGCATTTT. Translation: CASRTYSNQPQHF.

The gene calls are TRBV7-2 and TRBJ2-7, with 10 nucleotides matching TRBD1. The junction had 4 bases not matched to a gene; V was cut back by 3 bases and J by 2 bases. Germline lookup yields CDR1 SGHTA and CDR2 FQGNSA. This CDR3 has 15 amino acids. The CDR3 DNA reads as TGTGCCAGCAGCTTTTTCGGGACAGGGGCCTACGAGCAGTACGTC. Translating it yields CASSFFGTGAYEQYV.

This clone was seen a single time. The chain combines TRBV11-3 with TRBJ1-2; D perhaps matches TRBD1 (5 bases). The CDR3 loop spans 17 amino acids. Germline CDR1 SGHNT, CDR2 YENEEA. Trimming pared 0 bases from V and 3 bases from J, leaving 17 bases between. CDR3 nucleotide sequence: TGTGCCAGCAGCTTAGATCTTCTGAAGGGGTTAGACTATGGCTACACCTTC. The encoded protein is CASSLDLLKGLDYGYTF.

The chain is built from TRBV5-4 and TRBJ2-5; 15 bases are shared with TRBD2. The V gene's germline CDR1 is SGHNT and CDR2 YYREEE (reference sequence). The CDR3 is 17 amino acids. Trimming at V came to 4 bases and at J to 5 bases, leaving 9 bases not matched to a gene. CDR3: CASSPGLAGGPMETQYF. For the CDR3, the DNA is TGTGCCAGCAGCCCCGGACTAGCGGGGGGGCCAATGGAGACCCAGTACTTC.

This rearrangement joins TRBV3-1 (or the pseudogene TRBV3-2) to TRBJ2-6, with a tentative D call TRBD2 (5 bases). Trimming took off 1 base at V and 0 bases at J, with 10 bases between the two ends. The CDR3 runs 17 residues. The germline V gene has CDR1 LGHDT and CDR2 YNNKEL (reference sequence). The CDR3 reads CASSQVLGSSGANVLTF. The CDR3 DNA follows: TGTGCCAGCAGCCAAGTCCTAGGGAGCTCTGGGGCCAACGTCCTGACTTTC.

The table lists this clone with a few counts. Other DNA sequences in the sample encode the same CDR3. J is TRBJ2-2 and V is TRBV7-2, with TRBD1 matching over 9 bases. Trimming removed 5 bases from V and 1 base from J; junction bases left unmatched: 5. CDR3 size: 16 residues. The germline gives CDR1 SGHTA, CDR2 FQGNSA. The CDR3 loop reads CASSPQGAGNTGELFF. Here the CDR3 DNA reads TGTGCCAGCAGCCCACAGGGGGCTGGGAACACCGGGGAGCTGTTTTTT.

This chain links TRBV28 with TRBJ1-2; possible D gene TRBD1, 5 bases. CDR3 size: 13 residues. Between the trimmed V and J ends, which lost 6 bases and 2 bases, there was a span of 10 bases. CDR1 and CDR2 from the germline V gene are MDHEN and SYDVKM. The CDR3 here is CASRSGQNYGYTF. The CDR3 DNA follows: TGTGCCAGCAGGTCAGGACAAAACTATGGCTACACCTTC.